The subject of this entry is one T cell receptor beta chain. Germline V gene lookup returns CDR1 DFQATT and CDR2 SNEGSKA (reference sequence). With 3 bases removed from V and 0 bases from J, the gap between germline ends came to 10 bases. The CDR3 runs to 14 residues. This sample is part of a study of blood T cell repertoires in COVID-19. As for the study in general: The United States, Italy and Spain were the sources of the acute and convalescent COVID-19 samples.

Per the original data handling: Amplified reference gene primers provided the basis for estimating nucleated cell counts. Only in-frame clones appear in the TCRdb table, and some are missing; sequencing was by immunoSEQ multiplex PCR. The DNA gave D and trimming, while V, J and clone size come from that table. The top ten hold roughly a tenth of the sample, which has over 200,000 clones, 70% to 90% seen once. The TCR was taken from a man aged 25 to 45 who had recovered from COVID-19. V and J are TRBV20-1 and TRBJ2-3; a weak D match, TRBD1 (5 bases). Input material: PBMCs or T cells enriched from blood (not recorded which). The CDR3 spells CSASAGPSTDTQYF. The DNA of the CDR3 is TGCAGTGCTAGTGCAGGGCCTAGCACAGATACGCAGTATTTT.